The clone carrying this TCR beta chain has a handful of counts. A Seattle source enrolled patients during active infection and followed them longitudinally. This sample was taken from a study of blood T cell repertoires in COVID-19. Across the study: COVID-19 samples, acute and convalescent, were from the United States, Italy and Spain. Nucleic acid was either cDNA or gDNA, and it came from T cells, B-cell-depleted T cells, or PBMCs.

In the original processing: Reference gene primer amplification yielded estimated nucleated cell counts. Repertoires were generated with immunoSEQ multiplex PCR, while TCRdb's copy carries only in-frame clones and drops some. V and J calls and clone size are those listed in that table; D and trimming were worked out from the DNA. The table lists some 38,000 clones, 80% to 90% of them singletons. V was trimmed by 3 bases and J by 7 bases, leaving 12 bases between them. The CDR3 runs to 13 residues. In germline, CDR1 is KGHSH, CDR2 LQKENI. The sequencing sample was made of peripheral blood. This clonotype was obtained from a man in his sixties with COVID-19, enrolled during active disease. The chain uses TRBV18 and TRBJ1-1; no clear D gene. The CDR3 loop is CASSPLENREAFF. CDR3 coding DNA: TGTGCCAGCTCACCTCTAGAAAACCGTGAAGCTTTCTTT.